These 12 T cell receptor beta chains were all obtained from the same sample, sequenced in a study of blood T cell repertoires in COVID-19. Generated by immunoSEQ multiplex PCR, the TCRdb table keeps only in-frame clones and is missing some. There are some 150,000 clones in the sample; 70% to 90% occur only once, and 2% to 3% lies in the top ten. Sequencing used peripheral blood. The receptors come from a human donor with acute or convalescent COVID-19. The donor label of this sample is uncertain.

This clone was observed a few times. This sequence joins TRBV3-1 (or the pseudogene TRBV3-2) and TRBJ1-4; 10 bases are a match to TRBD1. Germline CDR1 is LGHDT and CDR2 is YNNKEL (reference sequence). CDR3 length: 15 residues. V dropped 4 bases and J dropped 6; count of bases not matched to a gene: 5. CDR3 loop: CASSRWTGGDEKLFF. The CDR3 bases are TGTGCCAGCAGCCGATGGACAGGGGGGGATGAAAAACTGTTTTTT.

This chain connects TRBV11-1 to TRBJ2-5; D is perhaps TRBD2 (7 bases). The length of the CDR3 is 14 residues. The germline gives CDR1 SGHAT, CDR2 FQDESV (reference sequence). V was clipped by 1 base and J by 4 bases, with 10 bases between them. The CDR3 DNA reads TGTGCCAGCAGCTTAGAGGGGGGGCGAGAGACCCAGTACTTC. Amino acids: CASSLEGGRETQYF.

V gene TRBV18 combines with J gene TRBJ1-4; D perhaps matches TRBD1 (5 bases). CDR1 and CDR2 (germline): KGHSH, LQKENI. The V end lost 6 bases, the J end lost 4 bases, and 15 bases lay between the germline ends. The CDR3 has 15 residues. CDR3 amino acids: CASSLTAGVNEKLFF. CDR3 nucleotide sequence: TGTGCCAGCTCGCTCACGGCGGGGGTTAATGAAAAACTGTTTTTT.

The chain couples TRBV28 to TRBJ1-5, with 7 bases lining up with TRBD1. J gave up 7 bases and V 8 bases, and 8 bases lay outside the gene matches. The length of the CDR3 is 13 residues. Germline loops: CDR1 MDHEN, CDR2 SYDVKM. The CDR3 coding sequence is TGTGCCAGCTTCGGACAGGACAGACAGCCCCAGCATTTT. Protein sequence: CASFGQDRQPQHF.

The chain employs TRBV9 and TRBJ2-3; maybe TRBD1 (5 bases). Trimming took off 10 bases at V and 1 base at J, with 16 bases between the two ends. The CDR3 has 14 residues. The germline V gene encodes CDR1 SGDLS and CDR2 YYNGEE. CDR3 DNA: TGTGCCTCTTCGACAGATCCCGGCACAGATACGCAGTATTTT. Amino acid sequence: CASSTDPGTDTQYF.

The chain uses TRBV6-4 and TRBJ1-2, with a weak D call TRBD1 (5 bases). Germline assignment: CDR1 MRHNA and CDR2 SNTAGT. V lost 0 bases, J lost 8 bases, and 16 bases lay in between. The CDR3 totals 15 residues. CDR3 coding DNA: TGTGCCAGCAGTGACTCGGGGGGGTTTTCGGGCGGCTACACCTTC. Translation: CASSDSGGFSGGYTF.

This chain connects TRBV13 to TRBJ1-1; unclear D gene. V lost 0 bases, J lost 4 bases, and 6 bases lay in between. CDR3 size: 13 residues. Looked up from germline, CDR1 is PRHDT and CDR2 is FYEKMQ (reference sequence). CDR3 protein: CASSLGRVTEAFF. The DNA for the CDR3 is TGTGCCAGCAGCTTAGGCCGGGTCACTGAAGCTTTCTTT.

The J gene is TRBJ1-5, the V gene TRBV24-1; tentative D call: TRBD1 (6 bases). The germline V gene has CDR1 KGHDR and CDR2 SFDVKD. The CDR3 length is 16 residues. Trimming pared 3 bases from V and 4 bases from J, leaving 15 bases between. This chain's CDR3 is CATSDPQGDLNQPQHF. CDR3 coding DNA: TGTGCCACCAGTGATCCACAGGGTGATCTTAATCAGCCCCAGCATTTT.

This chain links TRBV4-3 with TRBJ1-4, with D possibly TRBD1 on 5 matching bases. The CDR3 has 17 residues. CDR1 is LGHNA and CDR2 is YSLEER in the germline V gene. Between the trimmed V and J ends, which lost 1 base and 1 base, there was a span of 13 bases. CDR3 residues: CASSQAPWGGTNEKLFF. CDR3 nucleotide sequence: TGCGCCAGCAGCCAAGCTCCTTGGGGGGGAACTAATGAAAAACTGTTTTTT.

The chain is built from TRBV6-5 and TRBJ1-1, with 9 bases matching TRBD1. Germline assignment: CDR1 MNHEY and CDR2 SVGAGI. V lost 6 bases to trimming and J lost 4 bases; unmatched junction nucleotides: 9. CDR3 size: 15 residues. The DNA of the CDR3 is TGTGCCAGCAGAACGCGCTACAGGGGGCTCACTGAAGCTTTCTTT. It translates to CASRTRYRGLTEAFF.

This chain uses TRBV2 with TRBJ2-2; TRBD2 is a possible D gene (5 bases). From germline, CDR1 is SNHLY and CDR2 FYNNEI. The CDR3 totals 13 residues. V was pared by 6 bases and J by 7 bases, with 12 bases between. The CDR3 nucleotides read TGTGCCAGCAGGGATTTAGGAGGCGGGGAGCTGTTTTTT. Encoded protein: CASRDLGGGELFF.

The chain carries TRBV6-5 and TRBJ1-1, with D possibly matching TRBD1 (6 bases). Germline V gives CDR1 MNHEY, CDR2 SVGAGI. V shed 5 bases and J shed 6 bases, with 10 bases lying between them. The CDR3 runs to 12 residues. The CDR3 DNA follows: TGTGCCAGCAGTCAAACAGGGTCTGAAGCTTTCTTT. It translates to CASSQTGSEAFF.